Below, 25 T cell receptor beta chains from the same sample are listed, as sequenced in a study of blood T cell repertoires in COVID-19. The data were produced by immunoSEQ multiplex PCR, yet TCRdb's version contains in-frame clones alone and is incomplete. The top ten clones hold 0.87% of a sample with approximately 270,000 clones, 70% to 90% of them seen once. The sequencing input was peripheral blood. These TCRs come from a human donor with COVID-19, enrolled during active disease. The donor label of this sample is uncertain.

The chain links TRBV24-1 to TRBJ2-2; tentative D call: TRBD2 (6 bases). The CDR3 runs 15 residues. V lost 6 bases and J 1 base, leaving 11 bases between the germline ends. Per germline, CDR1 KGHDR and CDR2 SFDVKD. Here the CDR3 reads CATSTGDLNTGELFF. In nucleotides, the CDR3 is TGTGCCACCAGTACGGGGGACCTGAACACCGGGGAGCTGTTTTTT.

In this sample, this clone turned up a few times. The V and J genes are TRBV28 and TRBJ1-2; 7 nucleotides align to TRBD1. Per the germline V gene, CDR1 is MDHEN and CDR2 is SYDVKM. V was clipped by 7 bases and J by 5 bases; unmatched bases: 13. This CDR3 contains 15 residues. The CDR3 DNA reads as TGTGCCAGCAAAGGGGGCGGAACAGGTTTATATGGCTACACCTTC. Protein sequence: CASKGGGTGLYGYTF.

The chain employs TRBV7-2 and TRBJ1-2, with 11 bases identical to TRBD1. The germline V gene encodes CDR1 SGHTA and CDR2 FQGNSA. This CDR3 region has 15 residues. V trimming: 5 bases; J trimming: 8 bases; junction bases outside the gene matches: 10. The CDR3 nucleotides are TGTGCCAGCAGCCCCGAGATGGACAGGGGGCTAGGCTACACCTTC. Its protein product is CASSPEMDRGLGYTF.

This clone showed up just a few times. This chain joins TRBV19 and TRBJ2-1; D perhaps matches TRBD2 (6 bases). The CDR3 totals 17 residues. Germline CDR1 LNHDA, CDR2 SQIVND (reference sequence). Between the trimmed V and J ends, which lost 2 bases and 0 bases, there was a span of 14 bases. The CDR3 DNA is TGTGCCAGTAGTATAAAGGGCGGGGCCAGCTCCTACAATGAGCAGTTCTTC. Translation: CASSIKGGASSYNEQFF.

This chain links TRBV19 with TRBJ2-7; 8 nucleotides line up with TRBD2. The V gene's germline CDR1 is LNHDA and CDR2 SQIVND (reference sequence). This CDR3 contains 14 residues. Trimming at V came to 2 bases and at J to 1 base, leaving 1 base not matched to a gene. The CDR3: CASSITSGSYEQYF. CDR3 nucleotide sequence: TGTGCCAGTAGTATAACTAGCGGATCCTACGAGCAGTACTTC.

This rearrangement joins TRBV7-2 to TRBJ1-2, with 7 bases matching TRBD1. Germline V gene lookup returns CDR1 SGHTA and CDR2 FQGNSA. The CDR3 runs to 13 residues. Trimming took 5 bases from V and 5 from J; bases not matched to a gene: 5. CDR3: CASSTGVSYGYTF. The DNA for the CDR3 is TGTGCCAGCAGCACAGGGGTGTCTTATGGCTACACCTTC.

This rearrangement joins TRBV7-2 to TRBJ1-2; TRBD1 aligns across 10 bases. The germline gives CDR1 SGHTA, CDR2 FQGNSA. V was pared by 2 bases and J by 5 bases, with 5 bases of the junction left unmatched. CDR3 size: 15 residues. The CDR3 DNA is TGTGCCAGCAGCTTACGTGTGGGACAGGGGTATGGCTACACCTTC. Protein: CASSLRVGQGYGYTF.

This chain links TRBV6-1 with TRBJ1-1; 7 nucleotides line up with TRBD1. This CDR3 spans 16 amino acids. J was trimmed by 5 bases and V by 1 base; bases with no gene match: 10. CDR1 and CDR2 (germline): MNHNS, SASEGT. As DNA, the CDR3 is TGTGCCAGCAGTGAAGAGTTCTTCGCAGGGGGAACTGAAGCTTTCTTT. Translation gives CASSEEFFAGGTEAFF.

This rearrangement joins TRBV28 to TRBJ2-7, with a weak D call TRBD1 (5 bases). The germline gives CDR1 MDHEN, CDR2 SYDVKM. The CDR3 runs 15 residues. Trimming pared 2 bases from V and 2 bases from J, leaving 13 bases between. The CDR3 DNA reads TGTGCCAGCAGTTTACCCTACAGGACCCCCTACGAGCAGTACTTC. Translated, it gives CASSLPYRTPYEQYF. Complete variable domain (other parts from reference TRBV28 and TRBJ2-7): DVKVTQSSRYLVKRTGEKVFLECVQDMDHENMFWYRQDPGLGLRLIYFSYDVKMKEKGDIPEGYSVSREKKERFSLILESASTNQTSMYLCASSLPYRTPYEQYFGPGTRLTVT.

The rearrangement uses TRBV7-3 and TRBJ1-6; unclear D gene. With 0 bases removed from V and 3 bases from J, the gap between germline ends came to 6 bases. Germline-derived CDR1 and CDR2 are SGHTA and FQGTGA. The CDR3 consists of 15 residues. The CDR3 DNA reads TGTGCCAGCAGCTTAACGAGAAACTATAATTCACCCCTCCACTTT. This gives the protein CASSLTRNYNSPLHF.

The chain links TRBV10-3 to TRBJ2-1, with D hard to call. Trimming pared 5 bases from V and 6 bases from J, leaving 17 bases between. The CDR3 spans 15 residues. CDR1 and CDR2 (germline): ENHRY, SYGVKD. The CDR3 reads CAISLTGDVPNEQFF. In DNA, the CDR3 is TGTGCCATCAGTCTAACCGGAGACGTGCCCAATGAGCAGTTCTTC.

The chain links TRBV24-1 to TRBJ2-1; 10 bases align to TRBD2. Looked up from germline, CDR1 is KGHDR and CDR2 is SFDVKD. The junction had 5 bases not matched to a gene; V was cut back by 7 bases and J by 3 bases. The CDR3 extends over 15 amino acids. CDR3 nucleotides: TGTGCCACCAGGGGAACTAGCGGGGACTACAATGAGCAGTTCTTC. Translation gives CATRGTSGDYNEQFF.

J is TRBJ2-4 and V is TRBV29-1; 8 nucleotides line up with TRBD2. The V gene's germline CDR1 is SQVTM and CDR2 ANQGSEA. With 6 bases clipped from V and 9 bases from J, the junction kept 7 bases outside the gene matches. This CDR3 has 12 amino acids. The CDR3 loop reads CSVGTSGSIQYF. The CDR3 region has the DNA TGCAGCGTCGGAACTAGCGGTAGCATTCAGTACTTC.

The chain combines TRBV19 with TRBJ2-3; D is perhaps TRBD1 (6 bases). With 4 bases removed from V and 6 bases from J, the gap between germline ends came to 14 bases. The CDR3 is made up of 14 amino acids. Germline assignment: CDR1 LNHDA and CDR2 SQIVND (reference sequence). The CDR3 DNA sequence: TGTGCCAGTAGTAGGGATACAGGGAAGGATACGCAGTATTTT. Amino acids: CASSRDTGKDTQYF.

The V gene is TRBV5-6, the J gene TRBJ2-1; 8 bases line up with TRBD2. Looked up from germline, CDR1 is SGHDT and CDR2 is YYEEEE. This CDR3 has 15 amino acids. Trimming took 0 bases from V and 5 from J; bases not matched to a gene: 4. The CDR3, as DNA: TGTGCCAGCAGCTTGGTAGCGGGAACCAACAATGAGCAGTTCTTC. It translates to CASSLVAGTNNEQFF.

The chain uses TRBV11-3 and TRBJ2-2; 7 nucleotides agree with TRBD1. This CDR3 is built from 16 residues. The germline gives CDR1 SGHNT, CDR2 YENEEA. With 5 bases clipped from V and 5 bases from J, the junction kept 11 bases outside the gene matches. CDR3 protein: CASSQQTGYRTGELFF. The DNA for the CDR3 is TGTGCCAGCAGCCAACAGACAGGGTATCGGACCGGGGAGCTGTTTTTT.

This chain links TRBV3-1 (or the pseudogene TRBV3-2) with TRBJ1-6, with D hard to call. V lost 2 bases to trimming and J lost 10 bases, with 9 bases between them. This CDR3 contains 13 residues. The V gene's germline CDR1 is LGHDT and CDR2 YNNKEL (reference sequence). The CDR3 loop reads CASSQQTGSPLHF. DNA for the CDR3: TGTGCCAGCAGCCAACAGACGGGGTCACCCCTCCACTTT.

The genes are TRBV11-3 and TRBJ2-5; 10 bases are a match to TRBD2. This CDR3 spans 16 amino acids. The V and J ends lost 1 base and 3 bases, in that order; junction bases with no gene match: 5. Per the germline V gene, CDR1 is SGHNT and CDR2 is YENEEA. The CDR3 bases are TGTGCCAGCAGCTTAGCCACAGCGGGAGGGGAAGAGACCCAGTACTTC. Protein sequence: CASSLATAGGEETQYF.

In this sample, this clone turned up a few times. The chain recombines TRBV11-2 with TRBJ2-7; 7 bases are a match to TRBD1. V lost 1 base, J lost 6 bases, and 9 bases stayed unmatched. Germline CDR1 is SGHAT and CDR2 is FQNNGV. The CDR3 is 15 amino acids. CDR3 residues: CASSLGQGKFVEQYF. The CDR3 nucleotides read TGTGCCAGCAGCTTAGGACAGGGAAAATTTGTCGAGCAGTACTTC.

The chain is built from TRBV7-2 and TRBJ2-1; weak D call: TRBD2 (5 bases). CDR3 length: 15 residues. Per the germline V gene, CDR1 is SGHTA and CDR2 is FQGNSA. Between the trimmed V and J ends, which lost 5 bases and 6 bases, there was a span of 17 bases. The CDR3, as DNA: TGTGCCAGCAGCACTAGTGGTTCAGCGGCCAATGAGCAGTTCTTC. This codes for CASSTSGSAANEQFF.

This chain links TRBV10-1 with TRBJ2-7; a possible D gene is TRBD1 (5 bases). V was cut by 0 bases and J by 1 base, with 10 bases left in between. CDR1 and CDR2 from the germline V gene are WNHNN and SYGVQD (reference sequence). This CDR3 has 15 amino acids. The CDR3 nucleotides read TGCGCCAGCAGTGAGTCGAGGAACAGGTCCTACGAGCAGTACTTC. It codes for CASSESRNRSYEQYF.

The chain is built from TRBV10-2 and TRBJ1-2, with TRBD1 matching over 8 bases. There are 13 residues in the CDR3. V gave up 7 bases and J gave up 5 bases; unmatched junction bases: 6. The germline V gene encodes CDR1 WSHSY and CDR2 SAAADI. The CDR3 is CASNPDRAYGYTF. DNA of the CDR3: TGCGCCAGCAATCCGGACAGGGCGTATGGCTACACCTTC.

The chain couples TRBV25-1 to TRBJ2-1, with D tentatively TRBD1 (6 bases). V shed 4 bases and J shed 12 bases, with 19 bases lying between them. The length of the CDR3 is 14 residues. Per the germline V gene, CDR1 is MGHDK and CDR2 is SYGVNS. CDR3 in amino acids: CASSVPGHDRSQFF. In nucleotides, the CDR3 is TGTGCCAGCAGTGTGCCCGGGCACGACAGGTCGCAGTTCTTC. Complete variable domain (other parts from reference TRBV25-1 and TRBJ2-1): EADIYQTPRYLVIGTGKKITLECSQTMGHDKMYWYQQDPGMELHLIHYSYGVNSTEKGDLSSESTVSRIRTEHFPLTLESARPSHTSQYLCASSVPGHDRSQFFGPGTRLTVL.

The J gene is TRBJ2-2, the V gene TRBV3-1 (or the pseudogene TRBV3-2); TRBD1 matches at 8 bases. Germline trimming cut 5 bases from V and 1 base from J; bases unmatched to any gene: 6. CDR1 is LGHDT and CDR2 is YNNKEL in the germline V gene (reference sequence). The length of the CDR3 is 16 residues. CDR3 in DNA: TGTGCCAGCAGCGGCCGTGGGACAGGGAACACCGGGGAGCTGTTTTTT. It codes for CASSGRGTGNTGELFF.

The chain is built from TRBV11-3 and TRBJ2-7; 8 bases line up with TRBD1. CDR3 length equals 15 residues. The V gene end was trimmed by 1 base and the J gene end by 5 bases; junction bases not matched to a gene: 7. From germline, CDR1 is SGHNT and CDR2 YENEEA. DNA of the CDR3: TGTGCCAGCAGCTTAGGAGGACAGGGTGATCACGAGCAGTACTTC. This gives the protein CASSLGGQGDHEQYF.